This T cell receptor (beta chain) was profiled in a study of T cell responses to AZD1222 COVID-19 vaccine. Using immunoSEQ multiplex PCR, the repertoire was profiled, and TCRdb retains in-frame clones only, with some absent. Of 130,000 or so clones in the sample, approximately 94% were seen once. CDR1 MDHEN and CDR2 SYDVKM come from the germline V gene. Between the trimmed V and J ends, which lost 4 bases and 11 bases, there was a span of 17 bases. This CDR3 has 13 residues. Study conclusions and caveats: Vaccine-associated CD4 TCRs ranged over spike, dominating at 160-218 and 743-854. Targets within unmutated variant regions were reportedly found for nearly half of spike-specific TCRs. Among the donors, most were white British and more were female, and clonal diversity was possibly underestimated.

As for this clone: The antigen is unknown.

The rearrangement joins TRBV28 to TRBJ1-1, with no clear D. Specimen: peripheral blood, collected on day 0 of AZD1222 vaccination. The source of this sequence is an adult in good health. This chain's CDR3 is CASSSPGNLWAFF. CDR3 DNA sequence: TGTGCCAGCAGTTCCCCCGGGAACCTCTGGGCTTTCTTT.